The sequence of this T cell receptor (beta chain) was determined in a study of OX40 agonist ivuxolimab in advanced cancers. In the study overall: Ivuxolimab is an agonistic anti-OX40 (CD134) antibody, and patients were treated with it. Treatment received earlier with anti-PD-1, anti-PD-L1 or anti-CTLA-4 agents was allowed, and approximately 40% had some.

Findings of the study overall: Expansion of clones was among the lowest in partial responders at 0.1-3.0 mg/kg. At doses 0.1 to 3.0 mg/kg, CD4+ and CD8+ clones expanded.

In the case of this clone: Its antigen is currently unknown.

Generated by immunoSEQ multiplex PCR, the TCRdb table keeps only in-frame clones and is missing some. Counted here are about 42,000 clones, around 90% occurring once; the ten biggest clones make up approximately 5.9%. With 4 bases removed from V and 0 bases from J, the gap between germline ends came to 11 bases. CDR1 is SGDLS, CDR2 YYNGEE, per germline. The CDR3 contains 15 residues. The TCR sequence derives from an adult with an advanced solid tumor such as melanoma, head and neck, liver or kidney cancer. Sequencing was performed on CD4+ or CD8+ T cells sorted from blood, taken in a trial of the OX40 agonist ivuxolimab. The rearrangement uses TRBV9 and TRBJ1-3; no reliable D call. In DNA form, the CDR3 reads TGTGCCAGCAGCCCCTCTGCCGGCTCTGGAAACACCATATATTTT. This translates into CASSPSAGSGNTIYF.